This TCR beta chain was obtained from a study of T-cell memory formation after mild COVID-19. Deletions cut 2 bases from V and 0 bases from J, with 8 bases between. This CDR3 is built from 13 residues. The germline V gene has CDR1 SQVTM and CDR2 ANQGSEA. This clonotype turned up a few times. What it binds is unknown. Study-wide results and limits: Contracting CD8+ clones were enriched in EMRA, CD4+ mainly in CM and EM.

Constant-segment-primed 5'RACE gave TCR alpha and TCR beta cDNA libraries with sample barcodes and UMIs. TCRdb re-called the 5' RACE reads through MiXCR, storing one row per CDR3 protein. The table lists some 290,000 distinct CDR3 sequences, 15% to 20% of them singletons, with more than 20% in the top ten. The V and J genes are TRBV29-1 and TRBJ2-7; D is undetermined. What was sequenced was PBMCs or a T cell subset sorted from them (not recorded which). The sequence derives from a man aged 18-30 years who had mild COVID-19 (a few samples of this study predate the infection). Cell type and time point are not known. CDR3 DNA sequence: TGCAGCGTTGAAACTCGAAGCTCCTACGAGCAGTACTTC. Its protein is CSVETRSSYEQYF.